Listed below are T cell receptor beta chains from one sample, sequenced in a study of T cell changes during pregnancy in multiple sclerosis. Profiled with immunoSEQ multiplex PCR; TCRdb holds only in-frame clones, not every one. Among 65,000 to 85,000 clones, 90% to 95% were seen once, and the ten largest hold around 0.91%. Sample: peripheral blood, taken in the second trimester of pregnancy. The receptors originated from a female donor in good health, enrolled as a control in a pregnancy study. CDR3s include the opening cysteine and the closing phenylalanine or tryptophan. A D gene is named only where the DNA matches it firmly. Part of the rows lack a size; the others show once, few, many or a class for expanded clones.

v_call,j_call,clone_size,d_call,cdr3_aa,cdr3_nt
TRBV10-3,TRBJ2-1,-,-,CAISESKGGTDSNEQFF,TGTGCCATCAGTGAGTCGAAGGGAGGCACCGACTCCAATGAGCAGTTCTTC
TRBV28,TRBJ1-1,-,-,CASSPTGGWTEAFF,TGTGCCAGCAGCCCCACGGGGGGCTGGACTGAAGCTTTCTTT
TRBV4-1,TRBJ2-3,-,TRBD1,CASSRLQGPPSTDTQYF,TGCGCCAGCAGCCGACTACAGGGGCCCCCCAGCACAGATACGCAGTATTTT
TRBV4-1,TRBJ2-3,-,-,CASSLRGGGRTDTQYF,TGCGCCAGCAGCCTTCGAGGGGGGGGGCGTACAGATACGCAGTATTTT
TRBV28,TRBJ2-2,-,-,CASRGTGRGELFF,TGTGCCAGCAGGGGTACAGGGCGCGGGGAGCTGTTTTTT
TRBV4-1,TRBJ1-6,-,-,CASSQAGTMYSPLHF,TGCGCCAGCAGCCAAGCTGGGACAATGTACTCACCCCTCCACTTT
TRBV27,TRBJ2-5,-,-,CASTRGETQYF,TGTGCCAGCACCCGCGGGGAGACCCAGTACTTC
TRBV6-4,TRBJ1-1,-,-,CASSDGVMNTEAFF,TGTGCCAGCAGTGACGGAGTCATGAACACTGAAGCTTTCTTT
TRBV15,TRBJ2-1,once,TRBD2,CATSTPGTSGSNEQFF,TGTGCCACCAGCACCCCGGGGACTAGCGGGAGCAATGAGCAGTTCTTC
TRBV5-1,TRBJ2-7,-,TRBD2,CASSLGLAGGLSSYEQYF,TGCGCCAGCAGCTTGGGCCTAGCGGGAGGGTTAAGCTCCTACGAGCAGTACTTC
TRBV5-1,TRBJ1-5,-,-,CASSLVGAGQPQHF,TGCGCCAGCAGCTTGGTGGGGGCCGGGCAGCCCCAGCATTTT
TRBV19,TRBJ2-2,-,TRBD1,CASSITGRGSTGELFF,TGTGCCAGTAGTATAACGGGCAGGGGGTCCACCGGGGAGCTGTTTTTT
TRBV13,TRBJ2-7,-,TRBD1,CASSPGTGPGEQYF,TGTGCCAGCAGCCCAGGGACAGGGCCGGGGGAGCAGTACTTC
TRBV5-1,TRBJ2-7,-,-,CASSLESSGELDEQYF,TGCGCCAGCAGCTTGGAGTCCTCAGGGGAACTCGACGAGCAGTACTTC
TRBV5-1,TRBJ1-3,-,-,CASSLGRAVGNTIYF,TGCGCCAGCAGCTTGGGCAGGGCGGTTGGAAACACCATATATTTT
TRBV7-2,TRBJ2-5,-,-,CASSFGGVETQYF,TGTGCCAGCAGCTTCGGGGGAGTAGAGACCCAGTACTTC
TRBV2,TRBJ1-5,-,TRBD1,CASSVFRTGVSQPQHF,TGTGCCAGCAGTGTATTTAGGACAGGGGTTTCTCAGCCCCAGCATTTT
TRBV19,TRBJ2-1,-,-,CASNAPHRANEQFF,TGTGCCAGTAACGCCCCCCACAGGGCCAATGAGCAGTTCTTC
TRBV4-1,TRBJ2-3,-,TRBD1,CASSPAWVGTGLQDTQYF,TGCGCCAGCAGCCCAGCTTGGGTGGGGACAGGGCTTCAAGATACGCAGTATTTT
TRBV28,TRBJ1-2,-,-,CASSSPGGDGYTF,TGTGCCAGCAGTTCCCCGGGCGGGGATGGCTACACCTTC
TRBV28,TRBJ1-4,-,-,CASSSEAGSEDEKLFF,TGTGCCAGCAGTTCTGAAGCGGGGTCAGAGGATGAAAAACTGTTTTTT
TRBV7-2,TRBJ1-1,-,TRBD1,CASSGATGGYTEAFF,TGTGCCAGCAGCGGAGCGACAGGGGGGTACACTGAAGCTTTCTTT
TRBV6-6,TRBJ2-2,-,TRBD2,CATDKAGGDTGELFF,TGTGCCACTGACAAAGCGGGAGGGGACACCGGGGAGCTGTTTTTT
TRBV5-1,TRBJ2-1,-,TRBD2,CASSLSGTSENNEQFF,TGCGCCAGCAGCCTTTCCGGGACTAGCGAAAACAATGAGCAGTTCTTC
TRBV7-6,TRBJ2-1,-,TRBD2,CASSLGTSGALYNEQFF,TGTGCCAGCAGCTTAGGGACTAGCGGGGCCCTTTACAATGAGCAGTTCTTC
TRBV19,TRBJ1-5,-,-,CASSIGQSNQHF,TGTGCCAGTAGTATAGGACAATCAAACCAGCATTTT
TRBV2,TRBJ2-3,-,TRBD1,CASADRGGYFSTDTQYF,TGTGCCAGCGCGGACAGGGGAGGTTATTTTAGCACAGATACGCAGTATTTT
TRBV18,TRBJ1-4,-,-,CASSPVRDEKLFF,TGTGCCAGCTCACCGGTGCGAGATGAAAAACTGTTTTTT
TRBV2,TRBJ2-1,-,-,CASIGMEGPRNEQFF,TGTGCCAGCATAGGTATGGAGGGGCCGAGAAATGAGCAGTTCTTC
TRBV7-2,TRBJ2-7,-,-,CASSLGRGPYEQYF,TGTGCCAGCAGCTTAGGGCGGGGTCCCTACGAGCAGTACTTC
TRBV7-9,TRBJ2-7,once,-,CASSLGGMSYEQYF,TGTGCCAGCAGCTTAGGAGGGATGTCCTACGAGCAGTACTTC
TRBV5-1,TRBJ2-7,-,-,CASSLEGGRSYEQYF,TGCGCCAGCAGCTTGGAAGGGGGTCGCTCCTACGAGCAGTACTTC
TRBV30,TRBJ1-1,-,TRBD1,CAWLTGQGWNTEAFF,TGTGCCTGGCTAACGGGACAGGGTTGGAACACTGAAGCTTTCTTT
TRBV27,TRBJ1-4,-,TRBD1,CASSPRQGRGEKLFF,TGTGCCAGCAGTCCCCGACAGGGAAGAGGAGAAAAACTGTTTTTT
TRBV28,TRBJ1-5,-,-,CASSPPRQGSPPQHF,TGTGCCAGCAGCCCTCCCCGTCAAGGGAGTCCGCCCCAGCATTTT
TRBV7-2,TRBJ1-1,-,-,CASSLFQGLSEAFF,TGTGCCAGCAGCTTATTTCAGGGGTTGTCTGAAGCTTTCTTT
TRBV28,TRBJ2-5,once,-,CAIGAGDDQETQYF,TGTGCCATCGGGGCAGGGGACGACCAAGAGACCCAGTACTTC
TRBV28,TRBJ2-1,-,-,CASSLVQDNEQFF,TGTGCCAGCAGTTTAGTACAGGACAATGAGCAGTTCTTC
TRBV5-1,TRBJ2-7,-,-,CASSSPTVLNEQYF,TGCGCCAGCAGCTCCCCTACGGTTCTAAACGAGCAGTACTTC
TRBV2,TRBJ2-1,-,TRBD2,CASSLSGSSYNEQFF,TGTGCCAGCAGTCTTAGCGGGAGCTCTTACAATGAGCAGTTCTTC
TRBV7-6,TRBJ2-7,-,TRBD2,CASSVSGTGEQYF,TGTGCCAGCAGCGTTAGCGGGACTGGTGAGCAGTACTTC
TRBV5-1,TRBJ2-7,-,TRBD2,CASSQTSGYEQYF,TGCGCCAGCAGCCAGACTAGCGGATACGAGCAGTACTTC
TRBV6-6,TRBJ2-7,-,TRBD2,CASSYRTSGVSYEQYF,TGTGCCAGCAGTTACCGAACTAGCGGGGTCTCCTACGAGCAGTACTTC
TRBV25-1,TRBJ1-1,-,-,CASSRPGLQNTEAFF,TGTGCCAGCAGTCGACCGGGACTCCAGAACACTGAAGCTTTCTTT
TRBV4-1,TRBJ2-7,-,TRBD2,CASSLLEAGGTYEQYF,TGCGCCAGCAGCCTTCTTGAGGCGGGGGGGACCTACGAGCAGTACTTC